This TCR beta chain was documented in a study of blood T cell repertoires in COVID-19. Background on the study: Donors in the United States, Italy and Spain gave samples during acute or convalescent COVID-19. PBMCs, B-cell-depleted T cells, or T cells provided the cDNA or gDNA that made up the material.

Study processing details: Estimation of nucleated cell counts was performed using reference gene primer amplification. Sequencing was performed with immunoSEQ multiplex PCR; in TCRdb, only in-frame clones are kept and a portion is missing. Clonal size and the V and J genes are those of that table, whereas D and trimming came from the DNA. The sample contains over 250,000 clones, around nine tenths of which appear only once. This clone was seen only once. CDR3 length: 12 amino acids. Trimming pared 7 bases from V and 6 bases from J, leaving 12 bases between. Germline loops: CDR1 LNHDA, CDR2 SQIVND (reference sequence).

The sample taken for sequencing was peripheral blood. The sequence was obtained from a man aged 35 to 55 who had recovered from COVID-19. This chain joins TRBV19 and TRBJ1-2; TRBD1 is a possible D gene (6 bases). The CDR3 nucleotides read TGTGCCAGTACCCCAGACAGGCATGGCTACACCTTC. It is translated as CASTPDRHGYTF.